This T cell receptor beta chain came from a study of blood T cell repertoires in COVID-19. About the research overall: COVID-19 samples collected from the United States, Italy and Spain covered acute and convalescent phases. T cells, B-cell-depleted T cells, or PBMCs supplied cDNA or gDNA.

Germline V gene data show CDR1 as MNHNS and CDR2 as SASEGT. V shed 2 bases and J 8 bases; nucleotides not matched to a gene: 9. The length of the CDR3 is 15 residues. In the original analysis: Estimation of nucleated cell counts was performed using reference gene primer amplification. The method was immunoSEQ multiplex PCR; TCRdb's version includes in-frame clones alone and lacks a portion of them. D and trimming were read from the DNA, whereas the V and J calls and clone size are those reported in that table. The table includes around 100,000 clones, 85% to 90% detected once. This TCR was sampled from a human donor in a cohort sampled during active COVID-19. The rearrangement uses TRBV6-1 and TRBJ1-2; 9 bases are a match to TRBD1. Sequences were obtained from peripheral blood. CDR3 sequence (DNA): TGTGCCAGCAGTGAATTGGGACAGGGAGGGTACGGCTACACCTTC. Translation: CASSELGQGGYGYTF.